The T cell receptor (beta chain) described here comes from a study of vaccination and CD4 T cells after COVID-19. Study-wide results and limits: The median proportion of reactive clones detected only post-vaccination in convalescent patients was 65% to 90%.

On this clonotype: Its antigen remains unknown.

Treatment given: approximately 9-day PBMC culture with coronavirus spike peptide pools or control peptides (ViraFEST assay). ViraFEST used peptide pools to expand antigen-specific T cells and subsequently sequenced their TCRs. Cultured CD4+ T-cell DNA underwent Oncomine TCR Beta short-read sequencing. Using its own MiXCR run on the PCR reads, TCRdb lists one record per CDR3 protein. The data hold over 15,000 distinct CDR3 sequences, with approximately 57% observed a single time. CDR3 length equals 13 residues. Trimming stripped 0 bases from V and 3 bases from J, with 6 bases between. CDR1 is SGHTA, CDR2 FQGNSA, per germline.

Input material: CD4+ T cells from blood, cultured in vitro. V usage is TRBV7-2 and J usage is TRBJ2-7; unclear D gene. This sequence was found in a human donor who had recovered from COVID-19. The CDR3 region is CASSLAGNYEQYF. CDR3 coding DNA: TGTGCCAGCAGCTTAGCGGGGAACTACGAGCAGTACTTC.